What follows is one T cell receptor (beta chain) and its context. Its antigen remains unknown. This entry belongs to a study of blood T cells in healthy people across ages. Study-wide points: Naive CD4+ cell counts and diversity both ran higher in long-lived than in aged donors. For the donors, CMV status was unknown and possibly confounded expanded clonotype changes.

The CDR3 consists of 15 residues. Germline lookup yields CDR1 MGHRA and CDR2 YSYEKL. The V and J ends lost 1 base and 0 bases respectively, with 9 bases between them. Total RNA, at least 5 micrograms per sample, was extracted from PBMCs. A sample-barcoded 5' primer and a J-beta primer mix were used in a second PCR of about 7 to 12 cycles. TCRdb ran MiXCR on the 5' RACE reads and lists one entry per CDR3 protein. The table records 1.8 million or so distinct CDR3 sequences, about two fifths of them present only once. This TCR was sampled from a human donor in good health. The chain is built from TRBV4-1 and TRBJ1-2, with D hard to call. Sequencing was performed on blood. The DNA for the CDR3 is TGCGCCAGCAGCCAAGTCCCGAATTCTAACTATGGCTACACCTTC. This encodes CASSQVPNSNYGYTF.